These 27 T cell receptor beta chains came from one sample sequenced in a study of naive and memory T cell subsets. Both TRBC1 and TRBC2 were covered by a beta constant-region primer of two equimolar oligonucleotides. Ligated cDNA was amplified by four rounds of PCR with nested alpha and beta constant-region primers and SP2. TCRdb recomputed calls from the UMI-ligation and nested PCR reads with MiXCR, one row per CDR3 protein. The repertoire holds roughly 24,000 distinct CDR3 sequences, with approximately 10% as singletons. The specimen was central memory CD8+ T cells from blood. The receptors shown here come from a human donor in good health.

In its sample, this clonotype was seen many times. One end of the junction varies from germline; a read error may be responsible. The chain is built from TRBV2 and TRBJ2-7; perhaps D is TRBD1 or TRBD2 (5 bases each). Germline CDR1 is SNHLY and CDR2 is FYNNEI. The CDR3 loop spans 12 amino acids. The CDR3 sequence is CASSDVGADSDF. CDR3 bases: TGTGCCAGCAGTGATGTCGGGGCCGACAGCGACTTC.

The rearrangement links TRBV12-3 or TRBV12-4 to TRBJ1-2; D unclear. Deletions cut 9 bases from V and 4 bases from J, with 9 bases between. The CDR3 totals 11 residues. CDR3 protein: CASSGGYGYTF. The CDR3 DNA sequence: TGTGCCAGTTCCGGTGGCTATGGCTACACCTTC.

The sample holds many counts of this clonotype. The V and J genes are TRBV28 and TRBJ1-4; D unresolved. CDR3 length: 19 amino acids. Germline assignment: CDR1 MDHEN and CDR2 SYDVKM. Trimming stripped 3 bases from V and 0 bases from J, with 20 bases between. CDR3 protein: CASSFSAAEVSATNEKLFF. The CDR3 DNA follows: TGTGCCAGCAGTTTCTCGGCGGCAGAAGTGTCGGCAACTAATGAAAAACTGTTTTTT.

The chain couples TRBV20-1 to TRBJ2-7; unclear D gene. Trimming left V 2 bases short and J 0 bases short, with 11 bases between. This CDR3 is built from 14 residues. In germline, CDR1 is DFQATT, CDR2 SNEGSKA (reference sequence). Written as DNA, the CDR3 is TGCAGTGCTAGACCTCGGACCGGCTCCTACGAGCAGTACTTC. Its protein product is CSARPRTGSYEQYF.

This clonotype is medium-sized in the sample. The CDR3 DNA sequence: TGTGCCAGCAGTCCCGGACTAGAAGCTCAGCCCCAGCATTTT. Residues: CASSPGLEAQPQHF. The chain employs TRBV6-1 and TRBJ1-5; D is unresolved. There are 14 residues in the CDR3. The ends were cut back, 5 bases at V and 6 bases at J, with 14 bases in the middle. Germline CDR1 is MNHNS and CDR2 is SASEGT.

The genes are TRBV7-2 and TRBJ2-1, with D possibly matching TRBD2 (5 bases). Looked up from germline, CDR1 is SGHTA and CDR2 is FQGNSA. The CDR3 consists of 17 residues. V was shortened by 2 bases and J by 4 bases, with 18 bases between the two germline ends. The CDR3 bases are TGTGCCAGCAGCTTACCACTAGGCCTGGGGTTTTACAATGAGCAGTTCTTC. Translated: CASSLPLGLGFYNEQFF.

Concerning this clonotype: With a much larger clone just one base away, this may be a read error. The chain couples TRBV19 to TRBJ2-3; tentative D call: TRBD1 (5 bases). V lost 7 bases, J lost 8 bases, and 16 bases lay in between. The CDR3 totals 13 residues. CDR1 and CDR2 (germline): LNHDA, SQIVND (reference sequence). CDR3 in amino acids: CASTDAGWGTQYF. DNA of the CDR3: TGTGCCAGTACCGATGCAGGGTGGGGTACGCAGTATTTT.

This clonotype was counted between two and nine times. The genes are TRBV20-1 and TRBJ2-2, with 9 bases identical to TRBD2. Losses at the gene ends were 0 bases for V and 1 base for J; bases not matched to a gene: 12. CDR1 and CDR2 (germline): DFQATT, SNEGSKA (reference sequence). The CDR3 sequence is 19 residues long. This CDR3 reads CSARDPQSMTSGNTGELFF. CDR3 nucleotide sequence: TGCAGTGCTAGAGATCCCCAATCCATGACTAGCGGGAACACCGGGGAGCTGTTTTTT.

J is TRBJ2-7 and V is TRBV7-9, with D perhaps matching TRBD2 (5 bases). This CDR3 has 12 residues. The ends were cut back, 4 bases at V and 7 bases at J, with 11 bases in the middle. CDR1 and CDR2 from the germline V gene are SEHNR and FQNEAQ (reference sequence). The CDR3 protein is CASSSARDEQYF. CDR3 DNA: TGTGCCAGCAGCTCGGCCCGGGATGAGCAGTACTTC.

This clonotype was seen at least ten times. The CDR3 coding sequence is TGTGCCAGCAGCCCCTCCCTGCGGTCGATGATGAGCTCCTACGAGCAGTACTTC. Protein sequence: CASSPSLRSMMSSYEQYF. The chain joins TRBV5-5 to TRBJ2-7; D is ambiguous. The CDR3 consists of 18 residues. Germline CDR1 reads SGHKS; CDR2 reads YYEKEE (reference sequence). V lost 4 bases, J lost 0 bases, and 23 bases lay in between.

This clonotype has a handful of counts. The chain links TRBV12-3 or TRBV12-4 to TRBJ2-5; D possibly corresponds to TRBD2 (5 bases). Trimming removed 6 bases from V and 4 bases from J, with 18 bases in between. The CDR3 sequence is 15 residues long. CDR3 sequence: CASSLTPNGGETQYF. The CDR3 region has the DNA TGTGCCAGCAGCCTGACACCCAACGGAGGAGAGACCCAGTACTTC.

A remark on this clonotype: A much larger clone differs by one base, so this may be a read error. The chain has TRBV7-9 and TRBJ2-7; 7 nucleotides agree with TRBD1. CDR1 is SEHNR and CDR2 is FQNEAQ in the germline V gene (reference sequence). CDR3 length: 13 residues. With V trimmed by 4 bases and J by 0 bases, 0 bases remained unmatched. CDR3 sequence (DNA): TGTGCCAGCAGCTGGGACAGCTCCTACGAGCAGTACTTC. Residues: CASSWDSSYEQYF.

The chain combines TRBV3-1 with TRBJ2-7; D unclear. The CDR3 is 13 amino acids. Germline V lookup: CDR1 LGHDT, CDR2 YNNKEL (reference sequence). V was clipped by 4 bases and J by 0 bases, with 7 bases between them. CDR3 DNA sequence: TGTGCCAGCAGCCTGAGTACCTCCTACGAGCAGTACTTC. Its protein is CASSLSTSYEQYF.

The rearrangement joins TRBV5-4 to TRBJ2-1; the match to TRBD2 covers 10 bases. The V and J ends lost 4 bases and 7 bases, in that order; junction bases with no gene match: 11. The CDR3 covers 16 residues. Germline lookup yields CDR1 SGHNT and CDR2 YYREEE (reference sequence). This CDR3 is CASSGGASGSKNEQFF. Written as DNA, the CDR3 is TGTGCCAGCAGCGGCGGAGCTAGCGGGAGTAAGAATGAGCAGTTCTTC.

The chain couples TRBV10-3 to TRBJ2-5; possible D gene TRBD2, 6 bases. CDR3 length: 16 amino acids. Per germline, CDR1 ENHRY and CDR2 SYGVKD. V lost 8 bases and J lost 3, with 22 bases in between. CDR3 amino acids: CAILAVGGKGKETQYF. The CDR3 DNA follows: TGTGCCATCCTAGCCGTTGGGGGGAAGGGAAAAGAGACCCAGTACTTC.

This clonotype appeared many times. The V call is TRBV28, the J call TRBJ2-7, with D unclear. The germline V gene encodes CDR1 MDHEN and CDR2 SYDVKM. There are 13 residues in the CDR3. Trimming took 6 bases from V and 2 from J, leaving 11 bases between them. The CDR3 protein is CASRLGTTYEQYF. The CDR3 DNA reads TGTGCCAGCAGACTGGGCACTACCTACGAGCAGTACTTC.

Concerning this clonotype itself: A read error is possible here, since a much larger clone lies one base away. J is TRBJ2-7 and V is TRBV28; D possibly corresponds to TRBD2 (5 bases). Germline V gene sequence: CDR1 MDHEN, CDR2 SYDVKM. Trimming took off 5 bases at V and 3 bases at J, with 17 bases between the two ends. The CDR3 runs 15 residues. CDR3 in DNA: TGTGCCAGCAGTCCCCTGGGAGTTCCCATCTACGAGCAGTACTTC. Translated, it gives CASSPLGVPIYEQYF. The variable domain in full, with the rest retrieved from reference TRBV28 and TRBJ2-7, is DVKVTQSSRYLVKRTGEKVFLECVQDMDHENMFWYRQDPGLGLRLIYFSYDVKMKEKGDIPEGYSVSREKKERFSLILESASTNQTSMYLCASSPLGVPIYEQYFGPGTRLTVT.

This clonotype was observed a few times. This chain links TRBV28 with TRBJ2-7; D might be TRBD1 or TRBD2, each matching 5 bases. The CDR3 sequence is 12 residues long. The ends were cut back, 4 bases at V and 5 bases at J, with 9 bases in the middle. Germline values: CDR1 MDHEN, CDR2 SYDVKM. The CDR3 sequence is CASSWDHNEQYF. CDR3 bases: TGTGCCAGCAGTTGGGACCACAACGAGCAGTACTTC. Using reference TRBV28 and TRBJ2-7 for the parts outside the CDR3, the full variable domain is DVKVTQSSRYLVKRTGEKVFLECVQDMDHENMFWYRQDPGLGLRLIYFSYDVKMKEKGDIPEGYSVSREKKERFSLILESASTNQTSMYLCASSWDHNEQYFGPGTRLTVT.

This sequence joins TRBV29-1 and TRBJ1-2; 7 positions agree with TRBD1. This CDR3 contains 11 residues. Trimming took 6 bases from V and 5 from J; bases not matched to a gene: 3. The germline V gene has CDR1 SQVTM and CDR2 ANQGSEA. As DNA, the CDR3 is TGCAGCGTCGGGACAGATTATGGCTACACCTTC. Its translation is CSVGTDYGYTF.

This clonotype was found many times. CDR3 DNA: TGTGCCAGCAGTTGGGACAGGGATTCACCCCTCCACTTT. Protein: CASSWDRDSPLHF. The chain joins TRBV2 to TRBJ1-6; the match to TRBD1 covers 9 bases. Germline CDR1 SNHLY, CDR2 FYNNEI. J gave up 8 bases and V 5 bases, and 1 base lay outside the gene matches. The CDR3 is 13 residues long.

This clonotype has a count of ten or more. The rearrangement links TRBV18 to TRBJ1-1; D gene uncertain. CDR1 is KGHSH and CDR2 is LQKENI in the germline V gene. V dropped 5 bases and J dropped 2 bases, with 9 bases sitting between them. The CDR3 length is 13 residues. CDR3 sequence (DNA): TGTGCCAGCTCAGACCGGGCCAACACTGAAGCTTTCTTT. This codes for CASSDRANTEAFF.

There are a few counts of this clonotype. The V and J genes are TRBV3-1 and TRBJ2-1, with TRBD1 as a possible D gene (6 bases). Between the trimmed V and J ends, which lost 0 bases and 0 bases, there was a span of 9 bases. The CDR3 is made up of 16 amino acids. The germline gives CDR1 LGHDT, CDR2 YNNKEL (reference sequence). The CDR3 sequence is CASSQDPDSSYNEQFF. The CDR3 DNA follows: TGTGCCAGCAGCCAAGACCCGGACAGCTCCTACAATGAGCAGTTCTTC.

The chain links TRBV7-6 to TRBJ2-1; D unresolved. The germline V gene has CDR1 SGHVS and CDR2 FNYEAQ. This CDR3 has 14 amino acids. Trimming shortened V by 6 bases and J by 9 bases, and 18 bases separated the two germline ends. The CDR3 DNA is TGTGCCAGCAGTTACGCTCCGGGCGTTGGTGAGCAGTTCTTC. Its protein product is CASSYAPGVGEQFF.

In this sample, this clonotype turned up many times. This rearrangement joins TRBV20-1 to TRBJ1-1, with TRBD1 as a possible D gene (5 bases). Trimming pared 0 bases from V and 3 bases from J, leaving 8 bases between. Germline values: CDR1 DFQATT, CDR2 SNEGSKA (reference sequence). The CDR3 sequence is 13 residues long. CDR3 residues: CSARDGGDTEAFF. The CDR3 DNA reads as TGCAGTGCTAGAGATGGGGGAGACACTGAAGCTTTCTTT.

In its sample, this clonotype ranks as medium-sized. V and J are TRBV28 and TRBJ2-3; D is ambiguous. Trimming took off 5 bases at V and 5 bases at J, with 5 bases between the two ends. The germline gives CDR1 MDHEN, CDR2 SYDVKM. This CDR3 is 11 amino acids long. The CDR3 region has the DNA TGTGCCAGCAGTATGATAGATACGCAGTATTTT. Residues: CASSMIDTQYF.

The chain is built from TRBV27 and TRBJ2-3, with D unresolved. Trimming removed 6 bases from V and 6 bases from J, with 10 bases in between. Germline lookup yields CDR1 MNHEY and CDR2 SMNVEV (reference sequence). This CDR3 is built from 12 residues. The CDR3 reads CASSGGFDTQYF. The CDR3 region has the DNA TGTGCCAGCAGCGGCGGCTTTGATACGCAGTATTTT.

This clonotype occurred many times. The V and J genes are TRBV7-9 and TRBJ1-2; perhaps TRBD1 as D (6 bases). The CDR3 loop spans 12 amino acids. Trimming took off 5 bases at V and 6 bases at J, with 10 bases between the two ends. In germline, CDR1 is SEHNR, CDR2 FQNEAQ (reference sequence). As DNA, the CDR3 is TGTGCCAGCAGCCCGGGACACAATGGCTACACCTTC. Translated, it gives CASSPGHNGYTF.